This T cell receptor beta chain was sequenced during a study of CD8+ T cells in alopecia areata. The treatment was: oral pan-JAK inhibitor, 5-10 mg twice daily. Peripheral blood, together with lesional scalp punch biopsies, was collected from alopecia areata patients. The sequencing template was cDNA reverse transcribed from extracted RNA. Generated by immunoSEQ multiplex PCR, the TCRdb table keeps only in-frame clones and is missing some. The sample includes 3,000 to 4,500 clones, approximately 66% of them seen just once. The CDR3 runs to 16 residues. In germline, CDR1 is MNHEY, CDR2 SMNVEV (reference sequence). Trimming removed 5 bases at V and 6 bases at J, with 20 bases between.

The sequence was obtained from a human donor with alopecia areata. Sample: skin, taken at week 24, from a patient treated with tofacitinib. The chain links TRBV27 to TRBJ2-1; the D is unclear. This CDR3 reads CASSGLRAGRGNEQFF. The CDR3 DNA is TGTGCCAGCAGTGGGCTCCGGGCAGGTCGTGGCAATGAGCAGTTCTTC.